The TCR beta chain under discussion was sequenced for a study of CD8+CD57+ T cells in acquired aplastic anemia. Study overall: Mean DNA quantity obtained from sorted CD4+ and CD8+ cells was 3 to 4 ug.

Study results and limitations: Between patients and controls, CD8+ Simpson's diversity did not vary significantly.

Genomic DNA, serving as template, underwent TCR beta VDJ and CDR3 profiling. TCRdb re-derived calls from the reads in MiXCR, one entry per CDR3 protein. Of some 170,000 distinct CDR3 sequences listed, 65% to 75% are singletons. Patients sequenced had flow cytometry evidence of CD8+CD57+ cell expansion. Each patient gave a blood sample that was collected before any therapy had been received. About this clonotype: Its antigen is undetermined.

This CDR3 spans 16 amino acids. Trimming removed 0 bases at V and 2 bases at J, with 13 bases between. Per the germline V gene, CDR1 is SGHRS and CDR2 is YFSETQ. This rearrangement joins TRBV5-1 to TRBJ2-3; the D gene is possibly TRBD2 (5 bases). The material sequenced was sorted CD4+, CD8+, or CD8+CD57+ T cells (not recorded which) from PBMCs. The TCR was taken from a human donor with aplastic anemia. The CDR3 sequence: CASSLGRASSTDTQYF. The DNA of the CDR3 is TGCGCCAGCAGCTTGGGGCGGGCATCCTCCACAGATACGCAGTATTTT.